One sample yielded the 21 T cell receptor beta chains listed below, sequenced in a study of radiotherapy plus CTLA-4 blockade in lung cancer. Profiled with immunoSEQ multiplex PCR; TCRdb holds only in-frame clones, not every one. The sample yields tens of thousands of clones, roughly 71% seen once. The material sequenced was peripheral blood, taken from a patient treated with radiotherapy plus ipilimumab. The source of these receptors is a human donor with non-small cell lung cancer who had stable disease on radiotherapy plus ipilimumab.

By share of the sample, this clone is medium-sized (0.01 to 0.1%). The chain combines TRBV6-6 with TRBJ1-2; a weak D match, TRBD1 (6 bases). The CDR3 covers 15 residues. Trimming removed 10 bases at V and 4 bases at J, with 22 bases between. From germline, CDR1 is MNHNY and CDR2 SVGAGI (reference sequence). The CDR3 region is CATRDDGGPSYGYTF. The CDR3 coding sequence is TGTGCCACGAGGGATGACGGGGGGCCTAGCTATGGCTACACCTTC.

This clone is classed as medium-sized. The chain is built from TRBV28 and TRBJ2-7, with D possibly TRBD1 on 5 matching bases. CDR3 length: 14 residues. Germline loops: CDR1 MDHEN, CDR2 SYDVKM. With 4 bases removed from V and 9 bases from J, the gap between germline ends came to 19 bases. The CDR3 sequence is CASSSLTPTEPQYF. The CDR3 DNA sequence: TGTGCCAGCAGTTCCCTTACGCCGACAGAACCGCAGTACTTC. The whole variable domain, filled in from reference TRBV28 and TRBJ2-7, reads DVKVTQSSRYLVKRTGEKVFLECVQDMDHENMFWYRQDPGLGLRLIYFSYDVKMKEKGDIPEGYSVSREKKERFSLILESASTNQTSMYLCASSSLTPTEPQYFGPGTRLTVT.

This clone ranks as medium-sized. A read error may account for a junction end that differs from germline. V gene TRBV7-7 combines with J gene TRBJ1-1, with D possibly matching TRBD1 (6 bases). Germline CDR1 is SSHAT and CDR2 is FNYEAQ (reference sequence). The CDR3 is 13 residues long. The chain's CDR3 is CASSSDRNTEAFF. CDR3 bases: TGTGCTAGCAGCTCGGACAGGAACACTGAAGCTTTCTTT.

The rearrangement links TRBV14 to TRBJ2-7, with D uncertain. The germline CDR1 and CDR2 sequences are SGHDN and FVKESK. Trimming pared 8 bases from V and 3 bases from J, leaving 8 bases between. The CDR3 totals 11 residues. The CDR3 DNA follows: TGTGCCAGCGGCATTGGCTACGAGCAGTACTTC. The encoded protein is CASGIGYEQYF.

By share, this clone counts as medium-sized. The chain employs TRBV9 and TRBJ1-2; the D gene is possibly TRBD1 (5 bases). Germline CDR1 and CDR2: SGDLS and YYNGEE. V lost 1 base and J 2 bases, leaving 9 bases between the germline ends. The CDR3 is 14 amino acids. CDR3 loop: CASSVRGGNYGYTF. The CDR3 DNA sequence: TGTGCCAGCAGCGTACGTGGGGGAAACTATGGCTACACCTTC.

A few counts support this clone. The chain couples TRBV11-2 to TRBJ1-1, with TRBD1 matching over 9 bases. Losses at the gene ends were 1 base for V and 1 base for J; bases not matched to a gene: 7. CDR3 length: 17 amino acids. Germline lookup yields CDR1 SGHAT and CDR2 FQNNGV. CDR3 bases: TGTGCCAGCAGCTTAGGGACAGGGGCCCCTTCGAACACTGAAGCTTTCTTT. Amino acids: CASSLGTGAPSNTEAFF.

This clone was detected only once. The chain is built from TRBV4-3 and TRBJ2-2; 7 bases line up with TRBD1. CDR3 size: 15 residues. Per the germline V gene, CDR1 is LGHNA and CDR2 is YSLEER. V gave up 5 bases and J gave up 7 bases; unmatched junction bases: 10. CDR3 DNA: TGCGCCAGCAGCATGATTAACAGGGGCGACGGGGAGCTGTTTTTT. This gives the protein CASSMINRGDGELFF.

The genes are TRBV28 and TRBJ2-1; TRBD1 is a possible D gene (6 bases). The germline V and J ends were trimmed by 3 bases and 0 bases, with 9 bases remaining between them. This CDR3 has 15 residues. Germline CDR1 is MDHEN and CDR2 is SYDVKM. In DNA, the CDR3 is TGTGCCAGCAGTTTGGTGGGGGCCTCCTACAATGAGCAGTTCTTC. Translated, it gives CASSLVGASYNEQFF.

The chain employs TRBV19 and TRBJ1-5; 8 bases are a match to TRBD1. J was trimmed by 2 bases and V by 6 bases; bases with no gene match: 15. CDR3 length: 18 amino acids. Germline CDR1 and CDR2: LNHDA and SQIVND (reference sequence). The DNA for the CDR3 is TGTGCCAGTAGGGACAGGGTGATTAGAATAGAGGGCAATCAGCCCCAGCATTTT. It translates to CASRDRVIRIEGNQPQHF.

This chain uses TRBV11-2 with TRBJ1-2; 7 nucleotides align to TRBD1. Per the germline V gene, CDR1 is SGHAT and CDR2 is FQNNGV. V dropped 3 bases and J dropped 0; count of bases not matched to a gene: 7. The CDR3 runs to 16 residues. CDR3 sequence: CASSFGRGTSNYGYTF. Here the CDR3 DNA reads TGTGCCAGCAGCTTCGGCAGGGGGACCTCTAACTATGGCTACACCTTC. The full variable domain, with the rest looked up from reference TRBV11-2 and TRBJ1-2, is EAGVAQSPRYKIIEKRQSVAFWCNPISGHATLYWYQQILGQGPKLLIQFQNNGVVDDSQLPKDRFSAERLKGVDSTLKIQPAKLEDSAVYLCASSFGRGTSNYGYTFGSGTRLTVV.

This chain links TRBV2 with TRBJ1-1, with 8 bases aligning to TRBD1. The CDR3 is made up of 14 amino acids. The V segment lost 4 bases and the J segment 4 bases; nucleotides outside the gene matches: 5. CDR1 and CDR2 (germline): SNHLY, FYNNEI. CDR3 sequence reads: CASSAQGGGTEAFF. CDR3 in DNA: TGTGCCAGCAGTGCACAGGGGGGCGGCACTGAAGCTTTCTTT.

The chain carries TRBV6-4 and TRBJ2-1; TRBD1 is a possible D gene (5 bases). Trimming pared 3 bases from V and 8 bases from J, leaving 8 bases between. CDR3 size: 12 residues. The germline V gene has CDR1 MRHNA and CDR2 SNTAGT. The CDR3 loop is CASSDLGDEQFF. CDR3 DNA sequence: TGTGCCAGCAGTGATCTAGGGGATGAGCAGTTCTTC.

This chain uses TRBV5-4 with TRBJ2-1, with D unresolved. Germline values: CDR1 SGHNT, CDR2 YYREEE (reference sequence). There are 15 residues in the CDR3. Trimming stripped 0 bases from V and 1 base from J, with 8 bases between. CDR3: CASSLDGRSYNEQFF. The CDR3 coding sequence is TGTGCCAGCAGCTTGGACGGTAGGTCCTACAATGAGCAGTTCTTC.

This rearrangement joins TRBV19 to TRBJ2-5; 9 bases fit TRBD1. The DNA end is a closer match to TRBJ2-7, so the J assignment may be wrong. The CDR3 consists of 16 residues. Germline V lookup: CDR1 LNHDA, CDR2 SQIVND (reference sequence). The CDR3 nucleotides are TGTGCCAGTGCCCAGAGGAGACAGGGGGTGTCCTACGAGCAGTACTTC. Translating gives CASAQRRQGVSYEQYF.

This sequence joins TRBV5-4 and TRBJ2-3, with TRBD2 as a possible D gene (5 bases). CDR1 is SGHNT and CDR2 is YYREEE in the germline V gene (reference sequence). The CDR3 extends over 15 amino acids. V dropped 0 bases and J dropped 1 base, with 9 bases sitting between them. The CDR3, as DNA: TGTGCCAGCAGCTTGGCTGGCGGGCGCACAGATACGCAGTATTTT. It yields the protein CASSLAGGRTDTQYF.

In its sample, this clone was seen a few times. The chain carries TRBV5-4 and TRBJ2-7, with D perhaps TRBD1 (5 bases). The germline V gene encodes CDR1 SGHNT and CDR2 YYREEE (reference sequence). V shed 4 bases and J shed 5 bases, with 16 bases lying between them. The CDR3 contains 14 residues. The CDR3 bases are TGTGCCAGCAGCCCACAGGCACAAATGGACGAGCAGTACTTC. Protein: CASSPQAQMDEQYF.

This chain uses TRBV4-2 with TRBJ2-7; TRBD2 matches at 8 bases. The length of the CDR3 is 19 residues. V lost 3 bases to trimming and J lost 1 base; unmatched junction nucleotides: 17. CDR1 LGHNA and CDR2 YNFKEQ come from the germline V gene. The CDR3 DNA reads TGTGCCAGCAGCCATGCCCCCGGGACTAGAGGACTACATTCCTACGAGCAGTACTTC. As protein: CASSHAPGTRGLHSYEQYF.

V is TRBV28 and J is TRBJ2-5, with 8 bases identical to TRBD2. After removal of 5 bases from V and 3 bases from J, the junction contained 2 bases not matched to a gene. Germline V gives CDR1 MDHEN, CDR2 SYDVKM. CDR3 length: 13 amino acids. CDR3 coding DNA: TGTGCCAGCAGTAGTAGCGGGGAAGAGACCCAGTACTTC. The encoded protein is CASSSSGEETQYF.

The CDR3 sequence is CASSLTRNGPQHF. In nucleotides, the CDR3 is TGTGCCAGCAGCTTAACCAGGAATGGGCCCCAGCATTTT. The rearrangement links TRBV11-1 to TRBJ1-5; unclear D gene. Germline CDR1 is SGHAT and CDR2 is FQDESV (reference sequence). CDR3 length: 13 amino acids. V gave up 2 bases and J gave up 9 bases, with 11 bases separating them.

The chain recombines TRBV19 with TRBJ2-1; 12 bases fit TRBD2. V lost 7 bases, J lost 7 bases, and 2 bases stayed unmatched. Germline values: CDR1 LNHDA, CDR2 SQIVND (reference sequence). This CDR3 has 13 amino acids. CDR3 residues: CASTTSGRNEQFF. The CDR3 nucleotides read TGTGCCAGTACGACTAGCGGGAGAAATGAGCAGTTCTTC.

The V and J genes are TRBV5-1 and TRBJ2-1; 9 nucleotides agree with TRBD2. CDR1 is SGHRS and CDR2 is YFSETQ in the germline V gene. CDR3 length equals 15 residues. J lost 2 bases, V lost 5 bases, and 5 bases had no gene match. CDR3 sequence reads: CASSLAGATYNEQFF. CDR3 coding DNA: TGCGCCAGCAGTTTAGCGGGGGCCACCTACAATGAGCAGTTCTTC. Looking up the rest from reference TRBV5-1 and TRBJ2-1 gives the full variable domain: KAGVTQTPRYLIKTRGQQVTLSCSPISGHRSVSWYQQTPGQGLQFLFEYFSETQRNKGNFPGRFSGRQFSNSRSEMNVSTLELGDSALYLCASSLAGATYNEQFFGPGTRLTVL.